Listed here are 18 T cell receptor beta chains from one sample, sequenced in a study of CD8 T cells in ankylosing spondylitis (dated by TCRdb to about 2017). Library preparation employed 5' RACE. Sequenced on an Illumina HiSeq 2500. The public reads were run again by TCRdb, first through fastp at Q25 and then through MiXCR, and only productive beta chains were kept. Each CDR3 protein gets just one entry, which takes the most common genes and DNA from the rows behind it. The sample table holds roughly 470,000 distinct CDR3 sequences, of which 26% were seen once. Together, the top ten hold approximately 1% of the sample. Study-wide conclusions, independent of this receptor: A TCR beta motif of 7 or 8 highly homologous amino acid variants appeared characteristic of blood from ankylosing spondylitis patients.

Their specific antigens are unknown. Sequenced sample: blood, either unsorted or a sorted T cell fraction (not recorded which). The receptors originated from a male donor with ankylosing spondylitis.

The J gene is TRBJ2-5, the V gene TRBV5-1; 8 positions agree with TRBD1. Trimming took 2 bases from V and 1 from J; bases not matched to a gene: 13. Germline V CDR1 and CDR2: SGHRS, YFSETQ. The CDR3 has 18 amino acids. CDR3 residues: CASSFPRDRSQLQETQYF. For the CDR3, the DNA is TGCGCCAGCAGCTTCCCCCGGGACAGGTCCCAACTCCAAGAGACCCAGTACTTC.

The J gene is TRBJ2-1, the V gene TRBV12-3 or TRBV12-4; perhaps D is TRBD1 or TRBD2 (5 bases each). V lost 6 bases and J lost 9, with 15 bases in between. CDR3 length: 13 amino acids. CDR3 loop: CASSILGVGEQFF. In nucleotides, the CDR3 is TGTGCCAGCAGCATTCTGGGGGTGGGTGAGCAGTTCTTC.

The chain has TRBV18 and TRBJ2-7; no firm D call. V was clipped by 3 bases and J by 1 base, with 10 bases between them. The germline V gene has CDR1 KGHSH and CDR2 LQKENI. The CDR3 consists of 14 residues. CDR3 loop: CASSPLSGSYEQYV. In DNA, the CDR3 is TGTGCCAGCTCACCCTTGTCTGGGTCCTACGAGCAGTACGTC.

The chain's CDR3 is CSARDLGQGAYNEQFF. The DNA for the CDR3 is TGCAGTGCTAGAGATCTTGGGCAGGGGGCCTACAATGAGCAGTTCTTC. This chain connects TRBV20-1 to TRBJ2-1; 7 bases match TRBD1. CDR3 length equals 16 residues. The germline V gene has CDR1 DFQATT and CDR2 SNEGSKA (reference sequence). With V trimmed by 0 bases and J by 2 bases, 7 bases remained unmatched.

There are a few counts of this clonotype. The gene calls are TRBV5-1 and TRBJ1-1, with D possibly being TRBD1 (5 bases). Trimming removed 0 bases at V and 3 bases at J, with 12 bases between. CDR1 and CDR2 from the germline V gene are SGHRS and YFSETQ. The CDR3 sequence is 15 residues long. DNA of the CDR3: TGCGCCAGCAGCTTGGAGCAGGGTCGAGACACTGAAGCTTTCTTT. Amino acids: CASSLEQGRDTEAFF.

In its sample, this clonotype was seen once. The chain uses TRBV30 and TRBJ1-2; D call uncertain. CDR1 and CDR2 (germline): GTSNPN, SVGIG (reference sequence). There are 11 residues in the CDR3. The V and J ends lost 4 bases and 7 bases respectively, with 10 bases between them. The CDR3 spells CAWNKGAGYTF. CDR3 sequence (DNA): TGTGCCTGGAATAAGGGAGCTGGCTACACCTTC.

This clonotype was observed at least ten times. The J gene is TRBJ1-6, the V gene TRBV5-1; no clear D. Per the germline V gene, CDR1 is SGHRS and CDR2 is YFSETQ. This CDR3 contains 14 residues. V shed 0 bases and J shed 7 bases, with 8 bases lying between them. The CDR3 sequence: CASSLEGRNSPLHF. CDR3 in DNA: TGCGCCAGCAGCTTGGAAGGCCGGAATTCACCCCTCCACTTT. Full variable domain (missing parts from reference TRBV5-1 and TRBJ1-6): KAGVTQTPRYLIKTRGQQVTLSCSPISGHRSVSWYQQTPGQGLQFLFEYFSETQRNKGNFPGRFSGRQFSNSRSEMNVSTLELGDSALYLCASSLEGRNSPLHFGNGTRLTVT.

The CDR3 here is CASSQDLGGEAFF. In nucleotides, the CDR3 is TGTGCCAGCAGCCAAGATCTGGGGGGCGAAGCTTTCTTT. The gene calls are TRBV14 and TRBJ1-1; D possibly corresponds to TRBD1 (6 bases). This CDR3 has 13 amino acids. CDR1 is SGHDN, CDR2 FVKESK, per germline. V dropped 0 bases and J dropped 8 bases, with 10 bases sitting between them.

This chain uses TRBV20-1 with TRBJ2-1; TRBD2 aligns across 9 bases. The CDR3 has 16 amino acids. Trimming removed 5 bases from V and 3 bases from J; junction bases left unmatched: 11. Germline V gene lookup returns CDR1 DFQATT and CDR2 SNEGSKA (reference sequence). CDR3 DNA sequence: TGCAGTGCTTTAACGCTAGGTAGCGGGAGCTACAATGAGCAGTTCTTC. Protein product: CSALTLGSGSYNEQFF.

CDR3 sequence reads: CASRNDRASGYTF. CDR3 DNA sequence: TGCGCCAGCAGGAATGACAGGGCTAGTGGCTACACCTTC. The chain couples TRBV4-1 to TRBJ1-2; 7 bases line up with TRBD1. Germline loops: CDR1 MGHRA, CDR2 YSYEKL. CDR3 length equals 13 residues. The V and J ends lost 6 bases and 7 bases, in that order; junction bases with no gene match: 8.

V usage is TRBV5-5 and J usage is TRBJ2-6; D not resolved. Trimming took off 1 base at V and 2 bases at J, with 7 bases between the two ends. CDR3 length: 15 amino acids. Per germline, CDR1 SGHKS and CDR2 YYEKEE (reference sequence). CDR3 residues: CASSLMVAGANVLTF. CDR3 DNA: TGTGCCAGCAGCTTGATGGTGGCTGGGGCCAACGTCCTGACTTTC.

The table lists this clonotype with a few counts. This rearrangement joins TRBV7-9 to TRBJ2-7, with D perhaps matching TRBD2 (6 bases). Germline values: CDR1 SEHNR, CDR2 FQNEAQ (reference sequence). The CDR3 spans 12 residues. V dropped 7 bases and J dropped 7 bases, with 14 bases sitting between them. The CDR3, as DNA: TGTGCCAGCACCCCACGGGGACTGGAGCAGTACTTC. It codes for CASTPRGLEQYF.

V is TRBV11-2 and J is TRBJ1-3, with D perhaps matching TRBD1 (6 bases). Trimming removed 3 bases from V and 2 bases from J, with 14 bases in between. Germline V gives CDR1 SGHAT, CDR2 FQNNGV. CDR3 length: 16 residues. The CDR3 sequence is CASSLTWQGTGNTIYF. Written as DNA, the CDR3 is TGTGCCAGCAGCTTGACCTGGCAGGGGACTGGAAACACCATATATTTT.

J is TRBJ2-3 and V is TRBV5-1, with 9 positions matching TRBD2. The CDR3 covers 16 residues. CDR1 is SGHRS, CDR2 YFSETQ, per germline. V gave up 0 bases and J gave up 4 bases; unmatched junction bases: 6. Written as DNA, the CDR3 is TGCGCCAGCAGCTTGGCTCCTAGCGGGAATTCAGATACGCAGTATTTT. Translating it yields CASSLAPSGNSDTQYF.

The V and J genes are TRBV7-9 and TRBJ2-7; 16 bases fit TRBD2. V shed 5 bases and J 6 bases; nucleotides not matched to a gene: 7. The germline V gene encodes CDR1 SEHNR and CDR2 FQNEAQ (reference sequence). The CDR3 consists of 16 residues. The CDR3 is CASSDAGTSGRGEQYF. Written as DNA, the CDR3 is TGTGCCAGCAGCGACGCCGGGACTAGCGGGAGGGGCGAGCAGTACTTC.

The chain recombines TRBV5-1 with TRBJ2-1; D gene ambiguous. The CDR3 is 13 residues long. The V end lost 5 bases, the J end lost 7 bases, and 13 bases lay between the germline ends. Germline CDR1 is SGHRS and CDR2 is YFSETQ. In DNA form, the CDR3 reads TGCGCCAGCAGAATCCTCCCTGAGAATGAGCAGTTCTTC. This encodes CASRILPENEQFF.

This rearrangement joins TRBV2 to TRBJ2-1; D is unresolved. Trimming left V 6 bases short and J 1 base short, with 19 bases between. Per the germline V gene, CDR1 is SNHLY and CDR2 is FYNNEI. The CDR3 loop spans 17 amino acids. The CDR3 protein is CASSRKGRIPSYNEQFF. The DNA for the CDR3 is TGTGCCAGCAGCCGAAAGGGCCGTATCCCTTCCTACAATGAGCAGTTCTTC.

The rearrangement uses TRBV7-2 and TRBJ2-1; D may match TRBD1 or TRBD2 (5 bases each). Germline values: CDR1 SGHTA, CDR2 FQGNSA. This CDR3 is 16 amino acids long. V lost 1 base to trimming and J lost 2 bases, with 12 bases between them. The CDR3 loop reads CASSLGWDPTYNEQFF. CDR3 DNA: TGTGCCAGCAGCTTAGGTTGGGACCCAACCTACAATGAGCAGTTCTTC.